These 26 T cell receptor beta chains were all obtained from the same sample, sequenced in a study of blood T cell repertoires in COVID-19. Clones were sequenced by immunoSEQ multiplex PCR, and TCRdb holds only the in-frame ones, with some missing. The profile shows hundreds of thousands of clones, 75% to 90% of them singletons. Sample: peripheral blood. The receptors were sampled from a man between 60 and 75 years old who had recovered from COVID-19.

The genes are TRBV27 and TRBJ1-1; D remains unclear. V lost 4 bases and J 6 bases, leaving 15 bases between the germline ends. CDR1 is MNHEY, CDR2 SMNVEV, per germline (reference sequence). The CDR3 is 14 residues long. Here the CDR3 DNA reads TGTGCCAGCAGTTGGACTTCGGCGGCTTCTGAAGCTTTCTTT. Translating gives CASSWTSAASEAFF.

This rearrangement joins TRBV29-1 to TRBJ2-1; 10 nucleotides agree with TRBD1. The trim removed 7 bases at V and 5 bases at J, leaving 8 bases unmatched. Per the germline V gene, CDR1 is SQVTM and CDR2 is ANQGSEA. The CDR3 is 14 residues long. The CDR3 spells CSAWDRGLNNEQFF. The CDR3, as DNA: TGCAGCGCTTGGGACAGGGGCTTAAACAATGAGCAGTTCTTC.

With regard to this clone: The conserved closing phenylalanine or tryptophan is absent in this CDR3, likely reflecting a read error. The limits of the CDR3 on the DNA are not certain, so only TCRdb's listed CDR3 is given. The rearrangement uses TRBV9 and TRBJ2-7; the DNA was not used to check the table's D call, TRBD2. Germline CDR1 reads SGDLS; CDR2 reads YYNGEE. The CDR3 spans 11 amino acids, including both terminal residues. CDR3 residues: CASSKLAGRAP.

The V and J genes are TRBV7-2 and TRBJ1-1; 7 bases agree with TRBD1. Germline-derived CDR1 and CDR2 are SGHTA and FQGNSA. CDR3 size: 16 residues. The ends lost 1 base at V and 4 bases at J; junction bases unmatched: 9. CDR3 in amino acids: CASSLGEGARSTEAFF. The CDR3 DNA follows: TGTGCCAGCAGCTTAGGTGAGGGGGCGAGGAGCACTGAAGCTTTCTTT.

This clone was counted a single time. This chain joins TRBV27 and TRBJ2-4; D is possibly TRBD2 (7 bases). This CDR3 is 14 amino acids long. Germline values: CDR1 MNHEY, CDR2 SMNVEV (reference sequence). Deletions cut 7 bases from V and 6 bases from J, with 16 bases between. CDR3 in DNA: TGTGCCAGCAAAATAGGGGGGGGTCTAAACATTCAGTACTTC. Protein sequence: CASKIGGGLNIQYF.

V is TRBV9 and J is TRBJ2-6; a possible D gene is TRBD1 (5 bases). Trimming took off 1 base at V and 1 base at J, with 12 bases between the two ends. This CDR3 region has 17 residues. CDR1 SGDLS and CDR2 YYNGEE come from the germline V gene. The CDR3: CASSVLQGLSGANVLTF. The DNA of the CDR3 is TGTGCCAGCAGCGTACTCCAGGGTTTATCTGGGGCCAACGTCCTGACTTTC.

The chain couples TRBV9 to TRBJ2-7, with 14 nucleotides matching TRBD2. J gave up 4 bases and V 3 bases, and 3 bases lay outside the gene matches. This CDR3 has 15 residues. CDR1 and CDR2 (germline): SGDLS, YYNGEE. CDR3 amino acids: CASSARLAGGYEQYF. The CDR3 nucleotides are TGTGCCAGCAGCGCCCGACTAGCGGGGGGGTACGAGCAGTACTTC.

The gene calls are TRBV20-1 and TRBJ2-1, with 8 nucleotides matching TRBD2. Germline V gene data show CDR1 as DFQATT and CDR2 as SNEGSKA (reference sequence). V shed 3 bases and J 4 bases; nucleotides not matched to a gene: 8. The length of the CDR3 is 15 residues. The CDR3 reads CSASPRGLAYNEQFF. The CDR3 bases are TGCAGTGCTAGTCCCCGCGGACTAGCTTACAATGAGCAGTTCTTC.

This chain connects TRBV5-1 to TRBJ2-7; 11 nucleotides line up with TRBD2. V lost 6 bases, J lost 6 bases, and 8 bases stayed unmatched. This CDR3 is 14 amino acids long. Looked up from germline, CDR1 is SGHRS and CDR2 is YFSETQ. The CDR3 DNA is TGCGCCAGCACCAAGACTAGCGGGACACGCGAGCAGTACTTC. The encoded protein is CASTKTSGTREQYF.

The rearrangement links TRBV7-9 to TRBJ1-6; 11 bases agree with TRBD1. V trimming: 6 bases; J trimming: 10 bases; junction bases outside the gene matches: 5. The CDR3 totals 14 residues. Germline lookup yields CDR1 SEHNR and CDR2 FQNEAQ (reference sequence). CDR3 sequence: CASSRGQGESPLHF. As DNA, the CDR3 is TGTGCCAGCAGTAGGGGACAGGGGGAATCACCCCTCCACTTT.

This sequence joins TRBV4-3 and TRBJ2-7; the match to TRBD2 covers 7 bases. V was clipped by 0 bases and J by 7 bases; unmatched bases: 12. The CDR3 is 16 residues long. CDR1 is LGHNA and CDR2 is YSLEER in the germline V gene. CDR3 nucleotides: TGCGCCAGCAGCCAAGAGCTACCGGGCGGGAGTAATGAGCAGTACTTC. Translation gives CASSQELPGGSNEQYF.

The J gene is TRBJ2-7, the V gene TRBV6-5; a weak D match, TRBD1 (5 bases). Per the germline V gene, CDR1 is MNHEY and CDR2 is SVGAGI. The germline V and J ends were trimmed by 6 bases and 3 bases, with 15 bases remaining between them. This CDR3 is built from 14 residues. The CDR3 reads CASSRSGLNYEQYF. In nucleotides, the CDR3 is TGTGCCAGCAGCCGCTCAGGGCTCAACTACGAGCAGTACTTC.

V is TRBV3-1 (or the pseudogene TRBV3-2) and J is TRBJ2-6; a possible D gene is TRBD2 (6 bases). The germline CDR1 and CDR2 sequences are LGHDT and YNNKEL (reference sequence). Trimming pared 0 bases from V and 4 bases from J, leaving 10 bases between. There are 16 residues in the CDR3. CDR3 nucleotide sequence: TGTGCCAGCAGCCAAGAGGGGGGATCCGGGGCCAACGTCCTGACTTTC. Residues: CASSQEGGSGANVLTF.

J is TRBJ2-7 and V is TRBV30, with a possible D match to TRBD2 (6 bases). CDR1 GTSNPN and CDR2 SVGIG come from the germline V gene (reference sequence). Trimming removed 3 bases at V and 5 bases at J, with 17 bases between. The CDR3 totals 14 residues. The CDR3 reads CAWRSSCGGDEQYF. Written as DNA, the CDR3 is TGTGCCTGGAGATCCTCCTGCGGCGGGGACGAGCAGTACTTC.

This chain links TRBV19 with TRBJ2-1; 7 bases line up with TRBD2. The V gene's germline CDR1 is LNHDA and CDR2 SQIVND (reference sequence). V gave up 5 bases and J gave up 4 bases; unmatched junction bases: 8. This CDR3 contains 15 residues. DNA of the CDR3: TGTGCCAGTAGTCAACGACTAGCCCCGTACAATGAGCAGTTCTTC. Its protein product is CASSQRLAPYNEQFF.

This clone has just one count. V gene TRBV5-4 combines with J gene TRBJ1-4, with TRBD1 identical over 11 bases. Germline CDR1 SGHNT, CDR2 YYREEE (reference sequence). Trimming at V came to 0 bases and at J to 8 bases, leaving 6 bases not matched to a gene. There are 16 residues in the CDR3. This chain's CDR3 is CASSLARDRGTEKLFF. CDR3 DNA sequence: TGTGCCAGCAGCTTGGCCCGGGACAGGGGGACAGAAAAACTGTTTTTT.

This chain links TRBV19 with TRBJ2-7; D is possibly TRBD1 (8 bases). The CDR3 sequence is 14 residues long. CDR1 is LNHDA and CDR2 is SQIVND in the germline V gene (reference sequence). V lost 2 bases, J lost 6 bases, and 14 bases lay in between. CDR3 DNA sequence: TGTGCCAGTAGTATAACAGGGGGGGATCCCGAGCAGTACTTC. Its protein product is CASSITGGDPEQYF.

Concerning this clone: Other DNA sequences from this sample encode an identical CDR3 as well. CDR3 amino acids: CASSGDRSYEQYF. The CDR3 region has the DNA TGTGCCAGCTCCGGGGACAGAAGTTACGAGCAGTACTTC. The gene calls are TRBV25-1 and TRBJ2-7, with 7 nucleotides matching TRBD1. The CDR3 runs 13 residues. From germline, CDR1 is MGHDK and CDR2 SYGVNS. The V gene end was trimmed by 8 bases and the J gene end by 4 bases; junction bases not matched to a gene: 8.

The rearrangement uses TRBV7-9 and TRBJ2-2, with D unclear. V was pared by 5 bases and J by 3 bases, with 7 bases between. CDR1 is SEHNR, CDR2 FQNEAQ, per germline (reference sequence). This CDR3 contains 13 residues. DNA of the CDR3: TGTGCCAGCAGCCTTTTATACACCGGGGAGCTGTTTTTT. It yields the protein CASSLLYTGELFF.

The V call is TRBV27, the J call TRBJ2-3; 8 bases agree with TRBD2. In germline, CDR1 is MNHEY, CDR2 SMNVEV (reference sequence). This CDR3 is 15 amino acids long. V trimming: 3 bases; J trimming: 3 bases; junction bases outside the gene matches: 5. CDR3: CASSFGLAGTDTQYF. In DNA form, the CDR3 reads TGTGCCAGCAGTTTCGGACTAGCTGGAACAGATACGCAGTATTTT.

The chain links TRBV6-2 or TRBV6-3 to TRBJ1-2; D unresolved. CDR1 is MNHEY and CDR2 is SVGEGT in the germline V gene. The CDR3 extends over 12 amino acids. V lost 5 bases to trimming and J lost 1 base, with 5 bases between them. CDR3 sequence reads: CASSEYNYGYTF. The CDR3 DNA reads TGTGCCAGCAGTGAGTATAACTATGGCTACACCTTC.

V usage is TRBV9 and J usage is TRBJ2-2; 10 bases are shared with TRBD2. The germline CDR1 and CDR2 sequences are SGDLS and YYNGEE. The CDR3 is 16 residues long. With V trimmed by 4 bases and J by 4 bases, 7 bases remained unmatched. CDR3 residues: CASSQLSGGSTGELFF. As DNA, the CDR3 is TGTGCCAGCAGCCAGCTTAGCGGGGGGTCCACCGGGGAGCTGTTTTTT.

In DNA, the CDR3 is TGTGCCAGTAGTAAAACTAGCGGGGGGGCCAGGGATACGCAGTATTTT. Protein: CASSKTSGGARDTQYF. The J gene is TRBJ2-3, the V gene TRBV19; 13 bases fit TRBD2. Germline loops: CDR1 LNHDA, CDR2 SQIVND (reference sequence). This CDR3 contains 16 residues. J was trimmed by 6 bases and V by 4 bases; bases with no gene match: 7. Full variable domain (rest looked up from reference TRBV19 and TRBJ2-3): DGGITQSPKYLFRKEGQNVTLSCEQNLNHDAMYWYRQDPGQGLRLIYYSQIVNDFQKGDIAEGYSVSREKKESFPLTVTSAQKNPTAFYLCASSKTSGGARDTQYFGPGTRLTVL.

V and J are TRBV5-6 and TRBJ2-5; 9 positions match TRBD2. With V trimmed by 5 bases and J by 4 bases, 12 bases remained unmatched. CDR3 length: 16 residues. Germline V lookup: CDR1 SGHDT, CDR2 YYEEEE. As DNA, the CDR3 is TGTGCCAGCAGTCCGAGGTTGGCGGGAGGGCGAGAGACCCAGTACTTC. This encodes CASSPRLAGGRETQYF.

This sequence joins TRBV29-1 and TRBJ1-2, with 7 bases identical to TRBD1. CDR1 and CDR2 from the germline V gene are SQVTM and ANQGSEA. The CDR3 has 13 amino acids. V lost 5 bases, J lost 2 bases, and 5 bases stayed unmatched. The CDR3 region has the DNA TGCAGCGTTTTGACAGGGCCCAACTATGGCTACACCTTC. Residues: CSVLTGPNYGYTF.

This chain uses TRBV18 with TRBJ2-2, with 7 bases lining up with TRBD1. Trimming cost V 6 bases and J 4 bases; bases outside gene matches: 8. CDR1 and CDR2 from the germline V gene are KGHSH and LQKENI. This CDR3 comprises 15 residues. The CDR3 spells CASSLQGQTTGELFF. The CDR3 DNA reads as TGTGCCAGCTCCCTTCAGGGACAGACCACCGGGGAGCTGTTTTTT.